These 28 T cell receptor beta chains share one sample of origin, sequenced in a study of CD4+ T cells in melanoma. Profiling relied on immunoSEQ multiplex PCR, and the TCRdb table lists in-frame clones only, not all of them. Of 140,000 or so clones in the sample, about 90% are singletons; the top ten hold over 1.5%. These receptors were taken from a human donor with melanoma.

A note on this clone: The same CDR3 also results from other DNA sequences found in this sample. The chain uses TRBV2 and TRBJ2-5; 7 bases fit TRBD1. V was pared by 1 base and J by 4 bases, with 0 bases of the junction left unmatched. Germline CDR1 SNHLY, CDR2 FYNNEI. This CDR3 is built from 13 residues. For the CDR3, the DNA is TGTGCCAGCAGTGAAGGGACAGGAGAGACCCAGTACTTC. Translating it yields CASSEGTGETQYF. Supplemented by reference TRBV2 and TRBJ2-5, the full variable domain reads EPEVTQTPSHQVTQMGQEVILRCVPISNHLYFYWYRQILGQKVEFLVSFYNNEISEKSEIFDDQFSVERPDGSNFTLKIRSTKLEDSAMYFCASSEGTGETQYFGPGTRLLVL.

This chain joins TRBV27 and TRBJ2-2, with D hard to call. Trimming shortened V by 3 bases and J by 3 bases, and 14 bases separated the two germline ends. Germline loops: CDR1 MNHEY, CDR2 SMNVEV (reference sequence). The CDR3 has 16 residues. DNA for the CDR3: TGTGCCAGCAGTTTTTCCCACCGACACTACACCGGGGAGCTGTTTTTT. It translates to CASSFSHRHYTGELFF.

A remark on this clone: The same CDR3 arises from other DNA sequences in this sample as well. The rearrangement joins TRBV5-1 to TRBJ1-3; D is undetermined. V was clipped by 0 bases and J by 2 bases, with 9 bases between them. Germline V gene data show CDR1 as SGHRS and CDR2 as YFSETQ. The CDR3 extends over 15 amino acids. In DNA form, the CDR3 reads TGCGCCAGCAGCTTGGTTGGCGTTCCTGGAAACACCATATATTTT. Its translation is CASSLVGVPGNTIYF.

A single count supports this clone. The CDR3 sequence is CASSLRGGGELFF. In DNA, the CDR3 is TGTGCCAGCAGCTTGCGAGGGGGCGGGGAGCTGTTTTTT. The chain couples TRBV5-8 to TRBJ2-2, with D perhaps TRBD1 (6 bases). Germline lookup yields CDR1 SGHTS and CDR2 YDEGEE. Trimming took off 1 base at V and 7 bases at J, with 8 bases between the two ends. CDR3 size: 13 residues.

The chain couples TRBV2 to TRBJ1-2; D unclear. CDR1 SNHLY and CDR2 FYNNEI come from the germline V gene. This CDR3 has 16 amino acids. Deletions cut 3 bases from V and 0 bases from J, with 14 bases between. CDR3 nucleotides: TGTGCCAGCAGTGAGGACTCGGGGTTAGCTAACTATGGCTACACCTTC. Its translation: CASSEDSGLANYGYTF.

The chain has TRBV4-1 and TRBJ1-2; D is unclear. The CDR3 loop spans 18 amino acids. Germline values: CDR1 MGHRA, CDR2 YSYEKL. Trimming took off 2 bases at V and 4 bases at J, with 23 bases between the two ends. The CDR3 DNA reads TGCGCCAGCAGCCAACCCGGTCTCCGCCACAGCCCGGTCTATGGCTACACCTTC. Translating gives CASSQPGLRHSPVYGYTF.

This clone was found a few times. The rearrangement uses TRBV4-1 and TRBJ1-1, with a possible D match to TRBD1 (5 bases). The CDR3 contains 17 residues. V lost 6 bases, J lost 3 bases, and 23 bases lay in between. Germline CDR1 reads MGHRA; CDR2 reads YSYEKL. The CDR3 bases are TGCGCCAGCAGGGACGGGGGGTTGGGGTTCGTGGACACTGAAGCTTTCTTT. This translates into CASRDGGLGFVDTEAFF.

The count of this clone is one. The chain links TRBV10-3 to TRBJ1-4, with 7 positions matching TRBD1. This CDR3 region has 15 residues. Germline-derived CDR1 and CDR2 are ENHRY and SYGVKD. V shed 4 bases, J shed 4 bases, and the junction held 6 bases outside the gene matches. In DNA form, the CDR3 reads TGTGCCATCAGTGGTTCCGACAGGGATAATGAAAAACTGTTTTTT. The encoded protein is CAISGSDRDNEKLFF.

The chain couples TRBV11-2 to TRBJ2-1, with 8 bases identical to TRBD2. The CDR3 is made up of 16 amino acids. Per germline, CDR1 SGHAT and CDR2 FQNNGV. V trimming: 8 bases; J trimming: 5 bases; junction bases outside the gene matches: 14. Here the CDR3 DNA reads TGTGCCAGCGCTATAAATCGGGGGGGTACTCACAATGAGCAGTTCTTC. It translates to CASAINRGGTHNEQFF.

V and J are TRBV2 and TRBJ1-5; D remains unclear. The CDR3 contains 13 residues. CDR1 is SNHLY, CDR2 FYNNEI, per germline. Trimming took 3 bases from V and 5 from J, leaving 8 bases between them. CDR3 sequence: CASSEFIYQPQHF. For the CDR3, the DNA is TGTGCCAGCAGTGAGTTCATTTATCAGCCCCAGCATTTT.

This chain connects TRBV27 to TRBJ2-7, with a tentative D call TRBD1 (6 bases). The V and J ends lost 8 bases and 6 bases respectively, with 14 bases between them. In germline, CDR1 is MNHEY, CDR2 SMNVEV (reference sequence). The CDR3 loop spans 12 amino acids. The CDR3 sequence is CASGAGVGEQYF. CDR3 in DNA: TGTGCCAGCGGGGCAGGGGTAGGCGAGCAGTACTTC.

The V and J genes are TRBV6-1 and TRBJ1-2; 12 bases align to TRBD1. Per the germline V gene, CDR1 is MNHNS and CDR2 is SASEGT. The trim removed 2 bases at V and 1 base at J, leaving 5 bases unmatched. The CDR3 length is 17 residues. This CDR3 reads CASSEPGTGGHNYGYTF. CDR3 sequence (DNA): TGTGCCAGCAGTGAACCCGGGACAGGGGGCCATAACTATGGCTACACCTTC.

The genes are TRBV30 and TRBJ1-2; 7 bases line up with TRBD1. The ends lost 2 bases at V and 8 bases at J; junction bases unmatched: 11. The CDR3 has 14 amino acids. The germline CDR1 and CDR2 sequences are GTSNPN and SVGIG (reference sequence). The CDR3 loop is CAWSPGGEWGGYTF. In DNA form, the CDR3 reads TGTGCCTGGAGTCCAGGGGGAGAATGGGGAGGCTACACCTTC.

This clone was detected a few times. CDR3 protein: CASSLSSQGRSTEAFF. The CDR3, as DNA: TGTGCCAGCAGTTTAAGTAGTCAAGGGCGATCCACTGAAGCTTTCTTT. V is TRBV27 and J is TRBJ1-1, with no clear D. Germline CDR1 is MNHEY and CDR2 is SMNVEV (reference sequence). The CDR3 spans 16 residues. V lost 2 bases to trimming and J lost 4 bases, with 17 bases between them.

The V gene is TRBV19, the J gene TRBJ2-7; 7 bases align to TRBD1. CDR3 length equals 13 residues. V lost 3 bases, J lost 5 bases, and 4 bases stayed unmatched. CDR1 is LNHDA, CDR2 SQIVND, per germline (reference sequence). As DNA, the CDR3 is TGTGCCAGTAGTATCCGACAGGGCCACGAGCAGTACTTC. Amino acid sequence: CASSIRQGHEQYF. The full variable domain, its missing parts supplied by reference TRBV19 and TRBJ2-7, is DGGITQSPKYLFRKEGQNVTLSCEQNLNHDAMYWYRQDPGQGLRLIYYSQIVNDFQKGDIAEGYSVSREKKESFPLTVTSAQKNPTAFYLCASSIRQGHEQYFGPGTRLTVT.

A word on this clone: Germline is not matched at one junction end, which may reflect a read error. The chain recombines TRBV7-7 with TRBJ2-2; D may be TRBD2 (6 bases). The CDR3 totals 15 residues. Germline V gene lookup returns CDR1 SSHAT and CDR2 FNYEAQ (reference sequence). The chain's CDR3 is CASSLAGSSTGELFF. The CDR3 nucleotides read TGTGCTAGCAGCTTAGCCGGGAGTAGCACCGGGGAGCTGTTTTTT.

The V gene is TRBV18, the J gene TRBJ2-7, with D tentatively TRBD1 (5 bases). The CDR3 spans 15 residues. Per the germline V gene, CDR1 is KGHSH and CDR2 is LQKENI. Between the trimmed V and J ends, which lost 3 bases and 0 bases, there was a span of 12 bases. The CDR3 here is CASSPRQTTSYEQYF. CDR3 sequence (DNA): TGTGCCAGCTCACCTCGACAGACAACCTCCTACGAGCAGTACTTC. The whole variable domain, remainder taken from reference TRBV18 and TRBJ2-7, is NAGVMQNPRHLVRRRGQEARLRCSPMKGHSHVYWYRQLPEEGLKFMVYLQKENIIDESGMPKERFSAEFPKEGPSILRIQQVVRGDSAAYFCASSPRQTTSYEQYFGPGTRLTVT.

The chain combines TRBV25-1 with TRBJ2-7; 7 positions agree with TRBD1. The CDR3 loop spans 15 amino acids. The germline gives CDR1 MGHDK, CDR2 SYGVNS. V dropped 3 bases and J dropped 2; count of bases not matched to a gene: 7. CDR3 in amino acids: CASSDIRDRPYEQYF. Written as DNA, the CDR3 is TGTGCCAGCAGTGACATCCGGGACAGACCCTACGAGCAGTACTTC.

This chain joins TRBV6-5 and TRBJ1-6; D is perhaps TRBD1 (5 bases). The V end was cut by 4 bases, the J end by 8 bases, with 12 bases between. This CDR3 spans 14 amino acids. CDR1 is MNHEY, CDR2 SVGAGI, per germline. The CDR3 reads CASSFRDKDSPLHF. The DNA of the CDR3 is TGTGCCAGCAGTTTCAGGGATAAGGATTCACCCCTCCACTTT.

The chain recombines TRBV18 with TRBJ2-5; TRBD1 might be the D (6 bases). Germline V gene sequence: CDR1 KGHSH, CDR2 LQKENI. The CDR3 consists of 14 residues. Between the trimmed V and J ends, which lost 4 bases and 5 bases, there was a span of 14 bases. CDR3 residues: CASSRNREGETQYF. CDR3 in DNA: TGTGCCAGCTCACGTAACAGGGAAGGGGAGACCCAGTACTTC.

This clone was picked up one time. The chain has TRBV6-1 and TRBJ1-1, with TRBD1 as a possible D gene (5 bases). Germline CDR1 and CDR2: MNHNS and SASEGT. This CDR3 spans 17 amino acids. Trimming removed 0 bases at V and 1 base at J, with 15 bases between. In DNA form, the CDR3 reads TGTGCCAGCAGTGAAGCAGAGGCAGGGTGGGGGAACACTGAAGCTTTCTTT. It yields the protein CASSEAEAGWGNTEAFF.

The rearrangement joins TRBV7-9 to TRBJ1-1, with 11 bases lining up with TRBD1. Trimming removed 1 base from V and 10 bases from J; junction bases left unmatched: 5. This CDR3 is built from 14 residues. Germline loops: CDR1 SEHNR, CDR2 FQNEAQ (reference sequence). The CDR3 reads CASSLGTGGGGAFF. The CDR3 region has the DNA TGTGCCAGCAGCTTAGGGACAGGGGGCGGAGGAGCTTTCTTT.

The rearrangement links TRBV7-9 to TRBJ1-1; 8 bases are shared with TRBD1. Losses at the gene ends were 8 bases for V and 2 bases for J; bases not matched to a gene: 4. The germline gives CDR1 SEHNR, CDR2 FQNEAQ (reference sequence). CDR3 length equals 13 residues. The CDR3 loop reads CASGDRSNTEAFF. In nucleotides, the CDR3 is TGTGCCAGCGGGGACAGGTCTAACACTGAAGCTTTCTTT. Combining the CDR3 with reference TRBV7-9 and TRBJ1-1 gives the whole variable domain DTGVSQNPRHKITKRGQNVTFRCDPISEHNRLYWYRQTLGQGPEFLTYFQNEAQLEKSRLLSDRFSAERPKGSFSTLEIQRTEQGDSAMYLCASGDRSNTEAFFGQGTRLTVV.

The chain carries TRBV7-9 and TRBJ2-2; TRBD2 agrees at 9 bases. V lost 0 bases to trimming and J lost 7 bases; unmatched junction nucleotides: 6. The germline CDR1 and CDR2 sequences are SEHNR and FQNEAQ (reference sequence). The CDR3 is 16 amino acids. The CDR3, as DNA: TGTGCCAGCAGCTTAGCCGTGGGACTAGCCGGCGGGGAGCTGTTTTTT. Translation gives CASSLAVGLAGGELFF.

The chain has TRBV5-4 and TRBJ2-1; D unclear. Germline loops: CDR1 SGHNT, CDR2 YYREEE (reference sequence). The CDR3 consists of 12 residues. Trimming took 4 bases from V and 10 from J, leaving 12 bases between them. CDR3 in amino acids: CASSLPPDEQFF. The CDR3 DNA reads TGTGCCAGCAGCCTGCCCCCGGACGAGCAGTTCTTC.

The chain employs TRBV5-1 and TRBJ2-1; D is undetermined. CDR3 length: 17 amino acids. Trimming removed 0 bases from V and 0 bases from J, with 13 bases in between. From germline, CDR1 is SGHRS and CDR2 YFSETQ. CDR3 bases: TGCGCCAGCAGCTTGGAGCTCGATTTTCGCTCCTACAATGAGCAGTTCTTC. This codes for CASSLELDFRSYNEQFF.

The gene calls are TRBV23-1 and TRBJ2-3, with TRBD2 identical over 10 bases. TRBV23-1 is noted as an ORF with a role that remains uncertain. The ends lost 2 bases at V and 7 bases at J; junction bases unmatched: 6. CDR3 length: 15 residues. This CDR3 reads CASSQTSGVRNTQYF. DNA of the CDR3: TGCGCCAGCAGTCAAACTAGCGGGGTCCGGAATACGCAGTATTTT.

This rearrangement joins TRBV30 to TRBJ1-2; no firm D call. Per germline, CDR1 GTSNPN and CDR2 SVGIG (reference sequence). V lost 2 bases to trimming and J lost 8 bases, with 9 bases between them. The CDR3 runs to 11 residues. The CDR3 DNA reads as TGTGCCTGGAGTTACTATAGGGGCTACACCTTC. Encoded protein: CAWSYYRGYTF.